In its sample, the clone carrying this TCR beta chain was seen many times. The antigen is undetermined. The sample belongs to a study of CD8 T cells in ankylosing spondylitis. Study-level results: One TCR beta motif, made up of several highly homologous variants, appeared characteristic of ankylosing spondylitis blood. As reported, disease-linked clones showed significant enrichment in matched ankylosing spondylitis synovial fluid. In synovial fluid and blood from reactive arthritis, some motif variants were previously reported.

TCRdb analysed the 5' RACE reads with MiXCR anew, one entry per CDR3 protein. The sample lists approximately 400,000 distinct CDR3 sequences; 20% to 30% were seen once. The sequencing input was blood, either unsorted or a sorted T cell fraction (not recorded which). This receptor was taken from a male donor with ankylosing spondylitis.

The CDR3 region is CASSKVGDPFLFF. DNA for the CDR3: TGTGCCAGCAGTAAAGTGGGAGACCCGTTTCTGTTTTTT. The chain has TRBV12-3 or TRBV12-4 and TRBJ2-2; TRBD2 is a possible D gene (5 bases). The CDR3 totals 13 residues. Trimming pared 5 bases from V and 14 bases from J, leaving 18 bases between.